The present T cell receptor beta chain was sequenced within a study of blood T cell repertoires in COVID-19. Across the whole study: From T cells, B-cell-depleted T cells, or PBMCs came the material, which was cDNA or gDNA.

This clone has a single count. The CDR3 runs to 14 residues. V lost 6 bases, J lost 3 bases, and 15 bases lay in between. Germline CDR1 and CDR2: SNHLY and FYNNEI. Original handling: Scientists estimated how many nucleated cells there were by amplifying reference gene primers. Produced via immunoSEQ multiplex PCR; TCRdb's table is partial and in-frame only. That table gives V, J and clone size, and the DNA gave D and trimming. Among 250,000 to 300,000 clones listed, approximately 86% were seen once. Seattle patients were enrolled during active infection and followed longitudinally. V usage is TRBV2 and J usage is TRBJ2-7, with D maybe TRBD2 (5 bases). This TCR was recovered from a woman in her sixties or seventies with COVID-19, enrolled during active disease. Sequences were obtained from peripheral blood. The DNA for the CDR3 is TGTGCCAGCAGGGACGGGATCGATGTCTACGAGCAGTACTTC. This codes for CASRDGIDVYEQYF.